This TCR beta chain was sequenced for a study of blood T cell repertoires in COVID-19. Study-level background: T cells, B-cell-depleted T cells, or PBMCs provided the cDNA or gDNA that served as material.

TCRdb's table, derived via immunoSEQ multiplex PCR, lists solely in-frame clones and lacks some. Found here are some 45,000 clones, roughly nine tenths of them singletons; the top ten hold about 9.2%. The V gene lost 4 bases and the J gene lost 6 bases, with 26 bases spanning the gap. Looked up from germline, CDR1 is SGHRS and CDR2 is YFSETQ. CDR3 length: 17 amino acids. This TCR came from a human donor in a cohort sampled during active COVID-19. The chain uses TRBV5-1 and TRBJ2-7, with D possibly being TRBD2 (5 bases). What was sequenced was peripheral blood. In DNA form, the CDR3 reads TGCGCCAGCAGCCTCTGGGGTGAGGCAAGGGCAGGAGGCGAGCAGTACTTC. Its protein product is CASSLWGEARAGGEQYF.